This entry concerns a single TCR beta chain. Its antigen is as yet unknown. The data are from a study of cytomegalovirus exposure and HLA in healthy donors. Regarding the study as a whole: Reports credit the classifier with highly specific, highly sensitive diagnosis of cytomegalovirus status. According to the study, about 180 TCR beta chains were cytomegalovirus-associated. As confirmed in vitro, a few CMV-associated chains were specific for CMV antigens. Many donors carried some public TCRs, although rarity characterized most TCR sequences.

The data were produced by immunoSEQ multiplex PCR, yet TCRdb's version contains in-frame clones alone and is incomplete. The repertoire holds some 150,000 clones, with about nine tenths as singletons. CDR3 length equals 16 residues. Germline V gives CDR1 SQVTM, CDR2 ANQGSEA. After removal of 5 bases from V and 0 bases from J, the junction contained 8 bases not matched to a gene. Sequenced material: PBMCs. The chain is built from TRBV29-1 and TRBJ2-3, with TRBD1 matching over 10 bases. The sequence derives from a man between 18 and 29 years old in good health and CMV-seropositive. CDR3 amino acids: CSVFRGTGASTDTQYF. CDR3 DNA sequence: TGCAGCGTTTTTAGGGGGACAGGGGCCAGCACAGATACGCAGTATTTT.